The 5 T cell receptor beta chains below were found in one sample sequenced in a study of cytomegalovirus exposure and HLA in healthy donors. A multiplex PCR was run with 60 Vbeta primers and 13 Jbeta primers. Assay: immunoSEQ multiplex PCR; the TCRdb copy retains only in-frame clones and omits some. The sample holds approximately 76,000 clones, roughly 78% seen once. The specimen sequenced was PBMCs. These receptors originate from a man under 40 in good health and CMV-seronegative.

This chain joins TRBV7-8 and TRBJ2-6, with D unresolved. CDR1 SGHVS and CDR2 FQNEAQ come from the germline V gene. The CDR3 covers 15 residues. V was trimmed by 4 bases and J by 0 bases, leaving 7 bases between them. The CDR3 here is CASSWPFSGANVLTF. The CDR3 DNA reads as TGTGCCAGCAGCTGGCCTTTCTCTGGGGCCAACGTCCTGACTTTC.

The chain joins TRBV6-5 to TRBJ2-6, with 8 bases fitting TRBD1. The CDR3 is 15 amino acids. With V trimmed by 6 bases and J by 0 bases, 1 base remained unmatched. Looked up from germline, CDR1 is MNHEY and CDR2 is SVGAGI. The CDR3 DNA sequence: TGTGCCAGCAGAACAGGGGGCTCTGGGGCCAACGTCCTGACTTTC. The encoded protein is CASRTGGSGANVLTF.

This rearrangement joins TRBV29-1 to TRBJ1-2; perhaps TRBD1 as D (6 bases). The germline V gene has CDR1 SQVTM and CDR2 ANQGSEA. The V end was cut by 7 bases, the J end by 10 bases, with 19 bases between. The CDR3 has 12 residues. This CDR3 is CSAIGQSQFYTF. CDR3 in DNA: TGCAGCGCAATAGGACAGAGTCAATTCTACACCTTC.

The chain joins TRBV28 to TRBJ1-2; the D is unclear. This CDR3 is 11 amino acids long. The V and J ends lost 3 bases and 6 bases respectively, with 5 bases between them. The germline gives CDR1 MDHEN, CDR2 SYDVKM. The CDR3 region is CASSFTDGYTF. The CDR3 bases are TGTGCCAGCAGTTTCACGGATGGCTACACCTTC.

The rearrangement uses TRBV7-3 and TRBJ2-1, with TRBD2 identical over 8 bases. The V segment lost 5 bases and the J segment 3 bases; nucleotides outside the gene matches: 6. CDR3 size: 15 residues. Germline V gene lookup returns CDR1 SGHTA and CDR2 FQGTGA. The CDR3 protein is CASSAGGAHYNEQFF. In nucleotides, the CDR3 is TGTGCCAGCAGCGCCGGGGGGGCCCACTACAATGAGCAGTTCTTC.